Listed below are T cell receptor beta chains from one sample, sequenced in a study of Graves' ophthalmopathy and Graves' hyperthyroidism. TCRdb passed the multiplex PCR reads through MiXCR, listing each CDR3 protein once. Among approximately 210,000 distinct CDR3 sequences listed, approximately 29% were seen once. The sample taken for sequencing was peripheral blood. These receptors were collected from a man in his fifties with Graves' ophthalmopathy. Each CDR3 is given with its conserved first and last residue. The D gene is left open where the match is weak. The size entry is marked missing in some rows and otherwise reads once, few, many or a size class.

NA	NA	TRBV6-1	TRBJ1-6	TGTGCCAGCAGCCCCGTGGCGGAATCACCCCTCCACTTT	CASSPVAESPLHF
NA	many	TRBV29-1	TRBJ2-7	TGCAGCGTTGCGGGGGTCACAGGGGACGAGCAGTACTTC	CSVAGVTGDEQYF
NA	many	TRBV29-1	TRBJ2-5	TGCAGCGTGGGACCTGAATGGGGATATCGGGAGACCCAGTACTTC	CSVGPEWGYRETQYF
NA	many	TRBV6-2/TRBV6-3	TRBJ1-5	TGTGCCAGCAGTCTCGGGGGTTATAGCAATCAGCCCCAGCATTTT	CASSLGGYSNQPQHF
NA	many	TRBV19	TRBJ1-5	TGTGCAAGTACGGTAGCGAATCAGCCCCAGCATTTT	CASTVANQPQHF
NA	few	TRBV27	TRBJ1-2	TGTGCCAGCAGTTTAGACGGAGCTTTGGGCTACACCTTC	CASSLDGALGYTF
NA	many	TRBV3-1	TRBJ2-5	TGTGCCAGCAGCCAAGATCTGGGCGGAGCTGGGGAGACCCAGTACTTC	CASSQDLGGAGETQYF
TRBD1	many	TRBV16	TRBJ1-2	TGTGCCAGCAGCCGAAGACAGGGGGCGAGTGGCTACACCTTC	CASSRRQGASGYTF
NA	few	TRBV6-1	TRBJ1-5	TGTGCCAGCAGTGAAGCCAATCAGCCCCAGCATTTT	CASSEANQPQHF
NA	many	TRBV18	TRBJ1-5	TGTGCCAGCTCACCACCTTACAGCTTGGGGAATCAGCCCCAGCATTTT	CASSPPYSLGNQPQHF
NA	many	TRBV30	TRBJ2-4	TGTGCCCCGGCGGAAGTATACATTCAGTACTTC	CAPAEVYIQYF
NA	many	TRBV29-1	TRBJ2-2	TGCAGCGTTGAACGGGAAAACACCGGGGAGCTGTTTTTT	CSVERENTGELFF
NA	NA	TRBV2	TRBJ2-6	TGTGCCAGCAGATTTACAGACTCTGGGGCCAACGTCCTGACTTTC	CASRFTDSGANVLTF
NA	NA	TRBV6-2/TRBV6-3	TRBJ1-2	TGTGCCAGCAGTTACTCGTCGGGGCGCAACTATGGCTACACCTTC	CASSYSSGRNYGYTF
NA	NA	TRBV12-3/TRBV12-4	TRBJ1-2	TGTGCCAGCAGTCCACCCCTCCGCGGAGGCGACTATGGCTACACCTTC	CASSPPLRGGDYGYTF
TRBD2	NA	TRBV12-3/TRBV12-4	TRBJ2-5	TGTGCCAGCAGCCAACTAGCGGGGGGGCCCCCTGCTTACCAAGAGACCCAGTACTTC	CASSQLAGGPPAYQETQYF
NA	once	TRBV10-3	TRBJ1-1	TGTGCCATCAGTGATTCGTTTCGGGGGGGCCTTGAAGCTTTCTTT	CAISDSFRGGLEAFF
NA	many	TRBV6-5	TRBJ2-7	TGTGCCAGCAGTTACGCCTGGTCAGGGGCCGAGCAGTACTTC	CASSYAWSGAEQYF
NA	NA	TRBV6-2/TRBV6-3	TRBJ1-1	TGTGCCAGCAGTTACGGAATGGGGAGGAACACTGAAGCTTTCTTT	CASSYGMGRNTEAFF
NA	NA	TRBV27	TRBJ2-2	TGTGCCAGCAGGACTGTAGGAACCGGGGAGCTGTTTTTT	CASRTVGTGELFF
NA	many	TRBV30	TRBJ1-1	TGTGCCTGGAGTGTATTGAACACTGAAGCTTTCTTT	CAWSVLNTEAFF
TRBD1	many	TRBV2	TRBJ2-2	TGTGCCTGCAAAGGACAGGGGGCAGTTACCGGGGAGCTGTTTTTT	CACKGQGAVTGELFF
NA	many	TRBV7-2	TRBJ2-5	TGTGCCAGCAGCTTAGGTCAGGACATTACCCGGACCCAGTACTTC	CASSLGQDITRTQYF
NA	many	TRBV6-2/TRBV6-3	TRBJ2-7	TGTGCCAGCAGTTACTCGAAGGGACGGTTGTTATACGAGCAGTACTTC	CASSYSKGRLLYEQYF
NA	NA	TRBV15	TRBJ2-5	TGTGCCACCAGCAGTAGCGACCCCTTCCAAGAGACCCAGTACTTC	CATSSSDPFQETQYF
TRBD2	many	TRBV7-8	TRBJ2-7	TGTGCCAGCAGCTTAGCAAGGCGGGAGGGCCTTCAGTACTTC	CASSLARREGLQYF
TRBD1	many	TRBV11-2	TRBJ1-5	TGTGCCAGCAGCTTAGTGGCGGGACAGGGAAGGCAGCCCCAGCATTTT	CASSLVAGQGRQPQHF
TRBD2	many	TRBV4-1	TRBJ2-5	TGCGCCAGCAGCCAAGAGGGACTAGCGGGAGGGCCGACCCAGTACTTC	CASSQEGLAGGPTQYF
TRBD1	NA	TRBV28	TRBJ1-1	TGTGCCAGCAGCACTGGACAGGGGGCTGGGGAAGCTTTCTTT	CASSTGQGAGEAFF
TRBD1	many	TRBV6-2/TRBV6-3	TRBJ1-1	TGTGCCAGCAGTTACGCCCGGGACAGAATTGAAGCTTTCTTT	CASSYARDRIEAFF
TRBD1	many	TRBV4-1	TRBJ2-5	TGCGCCAGCAGCTTCCCAGGGGGCGAAGAGACCCAGTACTTC	CASSFPGGEETQYF
NA	many	TRBV15	TRBJ1-3	TGTGCCACCAGCAGAGAGATACGGGGTGCTGGAAACACCATATATTTT	CATSREIRGAGNTIYF
NA	once	TRBV20-1	TRBJ2-7	TGCAGTGCTAGAGATCATCAGGGAAGGGGATACGAGCAGTACTTC	CSARDHQGRGYEQYF
NA	many	TRBV29-1	TRBJ2-7	TGCAGCGCGGGGGACTACGAGCAGTACTTC	CSAGDYEQYF
NA	NA	TRBV6-2/TRBV6-3	TRBJ1-5	TGTGCCAGCAGGGGTTCTGGGCCACTCAATCAGCCCCAGCATTTT	CASRGSGPLNQPQHF
NA	many	TRBV2	TRBJ2-5	TGTGCCACCCACGGCGTTTTGACAGAAGAGACCCAGTACTTC	CATHGVLTEETQYF
NA	many	TRBV6-1	TRBJ1-1	TGTGCCAGCAGTGGCTCCCCCCGGACTACGAACACTGAAGCTTTCTTT	CASSGSPRTTNTEAFF
TRBD2	NA	TRBV25-1	TRBJ2-5	TGTGCCAGCAGTGCCGGACTAGCGGGGACTTGGGAGGCCCAGTACTTC	CASSAGLAGTWEAQYF
NA	many	TRBV20-1	TRBJ2-7	TGCAGTGCCACGACAGGAAAGTCCTACGAGCAGTACTTC	CSATTGKSYEQYF
NA	NA	TRBV6-2/TRBV6-3	TRBJ1-2	TGTGCCAGCAGTTATTTCGGCGATGGCTACACCTTC	CASSYFGDGYTF
TRBD1	NA	TRBV6-2/TRBV6-3	TRBJ2-2	TGTGCCAGCAGTTACTCGACGGGCTGGGGACAGGGGAACACCGGGGAGCTGTTTTTT	CASSYSTGWGQGNTGELFF
NA	NA	TRBV12-3/TRBV12-4	TRBJ1-2	TGTGCCAGCAGTCCCGTCCCGGGGGGATATGGCTACACCTTC	CASSPVPGGYGYTF
TRBD1	many	TRBV11-2	TRBJ2-5	TGTGCCAGCAGCCCGTGGACAGGGGAAGAGACCCAGTACTTC	CASSPWTGEETQYF
NA	many	TRBV12-3/TRBV12-4	TRBJ2-7	TGTGCCAGCAGTTTGTGGGGACAACGGGCGCGCACAAACTACGAGCAGTACTTC	CASSLWGQRARTNYEQYF
NA	NA	TRBV6-2/TRBV6-3	TRBJ2-5	TGTGCCAGCAGTGACTTGGGACTCCCGGACGGGGAGACCCAGTACTTC	CASSDLGLPDGETQYF
TRBD1	many	TRBV30	TRBJ2-6	TGTGCCTGGAGTGTTAAACAGGGGGCTGCGAGGTCTGGGGCCAACGTCCTGACTTTC	CAWSVKQGAARSGANVLTF
NA	many	TRBV6-5	TRBJ2-2	TGTGCCAGCACGGGTTACACCGGGGAGCTGTTTTTT	CASTGYTGELFF
NA	NA	TRBV6-1	TRBJ2-6	TGTGCCAGCAGTGAAGTCGGTACAGGGCGGGCTGGGGCCAACGTCCTGACTTTC	CASSEVGTGRAGANVLTF
NA	many	TRBV6-5	TRBJ1-6	TGTGCCAGCAGTTACTCGACGGGTGGTTCACCCCTCCACTTT	CASSYSTGGSPLHF
NA	many	TRBV3-1	TRBJ2-5	TGTGCCAGCAGCCAAGGGCTCGCTACCCAAGAGACCCAGTACTTC	CASSQGLATQETQYF
NA	many	TRBV5-6	TRBJ2-2	TGTGCCAGCAGCTTAAGGACGACGAGGGACACCGGGGAGCTGTTTTTT	CASSLRTTRDTGELFF
NA	many	TRBV20-1	TRBJ1-1	TGCAGTGCCCTACCCCAGGTGAACACTGAAGCTTTCTTT	CSALPQVNTEAFF
NA	many	TRBV11-2	TRBJ2-5	TGTGCCAGCAGCTCCTCGGACGGAGAGACCCAGTACTTC	CASSSSDGETQYF